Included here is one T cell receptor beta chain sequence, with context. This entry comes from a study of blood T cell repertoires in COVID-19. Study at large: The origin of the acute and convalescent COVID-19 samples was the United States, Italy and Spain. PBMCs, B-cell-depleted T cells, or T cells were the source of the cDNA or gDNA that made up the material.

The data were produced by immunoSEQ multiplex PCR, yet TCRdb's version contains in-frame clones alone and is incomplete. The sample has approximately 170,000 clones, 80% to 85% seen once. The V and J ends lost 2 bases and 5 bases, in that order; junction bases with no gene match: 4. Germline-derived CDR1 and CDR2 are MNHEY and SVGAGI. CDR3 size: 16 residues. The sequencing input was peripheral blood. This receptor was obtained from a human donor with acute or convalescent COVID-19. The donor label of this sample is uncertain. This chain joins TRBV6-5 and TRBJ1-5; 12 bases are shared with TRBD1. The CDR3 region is CASSYGTGGDHQPQHF. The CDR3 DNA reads TGTGCCAGCAGTTACGGGACAGGGGGCGATCATCAGCCCCAGCATTTT.